The entry below gives a single T cell receptor beta chain sequence along with its context. No antigen is known for it. Naive CD45RA+ and memory CD45RA-negative subsets were split from CD4+ cells. Sequencing used immunoSEQ multiplex PCR; TCRdb keeps in-frame clones, though not all of them. In the table there are hundreds of thousands of clones, approximately 74% of which are singletons. The data derive from a study of shared clonotypes between healthy human individuals. V shed 6 bases and J shed 1 base, with 10 bases lying between them. The germline V gene encodes CDR1 MNHNS and CDR2 SASEGT. The CDR3 is 14 residues long. Findings and limits, study-wide: Several donors shared approximately 5% of their naive CD4 clonotypes.

V gene TRBV6-1 combines with J gene TRBJ1-5, with no clear D. The TCR comes from a woman in her twenties or thirties in good health. Sequencing used memory CD4+ T cells sorted from blood. Specified subset: CD45RA-negative fraction. In nucleotides, the CDR3 is TGTGCCAGCAGCCCAGAGGTGAGCAATCAGCCCCAGCATTTT. As protein: CASSPEVSNQPQHF.